Detailed here is one T cell receptor (beta chain). This record belongs to a study of blood T cell repertoires in COVID-19. Background on the study: Sources were T cells, B-cell-depleted T cells, or PBMCs; the material itself was cDNA or gDNA.

Germline lookup yields CDR1 SEHNR and CDR2 FQNEAQ (reference sequence). The CDR3 is 12 amino acids. The V end was cut by 5 bases, the J end by 9 bases, with 10 bases between. Under the authors' procedure: Nucleated cell counts were estimated from reference gene primer amplification. The data were produced by immunoSEQ multiplex PCR, yet TCRdb's version contains in-frame clones alone and is incomplete. Clonal size and the V and J genes are those of that table, whereas D and trimming came from the DNA. The data show about 90,000 clones, roughly four fifths seen once. The chain uses TRBV7-9 and TRBJ2-2, with D uncertain. This TCR was recovered from a human donor in a cohort sampled during active COVID-19. Sample: peripheral blood. The CDR3 DNA sequence: TGTGCCAGCAGCCTTACGCTATGGGAGCTGTTTTTT. It is translated as CASSLTLWELFF.